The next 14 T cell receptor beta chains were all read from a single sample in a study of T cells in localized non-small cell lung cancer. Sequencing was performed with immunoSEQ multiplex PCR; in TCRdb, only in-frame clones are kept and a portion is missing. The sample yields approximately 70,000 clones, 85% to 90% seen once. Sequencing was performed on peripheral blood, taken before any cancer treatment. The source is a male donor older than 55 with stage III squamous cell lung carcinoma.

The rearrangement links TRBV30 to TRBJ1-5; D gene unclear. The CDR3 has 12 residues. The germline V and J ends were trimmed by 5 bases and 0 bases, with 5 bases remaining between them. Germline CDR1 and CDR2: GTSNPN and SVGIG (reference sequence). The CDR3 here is CAWSGSNQPQHF. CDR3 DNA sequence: TGTGCCTGGTCAGGTAGCAATCAGCCCCAGCATTTT.

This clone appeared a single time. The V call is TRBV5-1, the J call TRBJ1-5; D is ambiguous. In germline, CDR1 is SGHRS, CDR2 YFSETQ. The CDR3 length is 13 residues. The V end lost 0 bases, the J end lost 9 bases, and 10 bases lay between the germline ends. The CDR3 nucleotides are TGCGCCAGCAGCTTGGAGGGTGAAAGGCCCCAGCATTTT. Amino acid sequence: CASSLEGERPQHF.

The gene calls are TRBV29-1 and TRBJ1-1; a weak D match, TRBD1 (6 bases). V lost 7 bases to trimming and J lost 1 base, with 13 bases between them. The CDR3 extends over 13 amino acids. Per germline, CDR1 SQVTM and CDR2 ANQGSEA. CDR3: CSAGTFGNTEAFF. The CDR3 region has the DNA TGCAGCGCCGGGACATTCGGGAACACTGAAGCTTTCTTT.

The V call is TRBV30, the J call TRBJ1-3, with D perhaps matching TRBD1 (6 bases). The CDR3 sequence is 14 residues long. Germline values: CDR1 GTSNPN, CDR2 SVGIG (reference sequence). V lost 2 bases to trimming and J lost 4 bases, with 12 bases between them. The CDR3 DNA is TGTGCCTGGAGTCTTACAGGGAGAGGAAACACCATATATTTT. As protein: CAWSLTGRGNTIYF.

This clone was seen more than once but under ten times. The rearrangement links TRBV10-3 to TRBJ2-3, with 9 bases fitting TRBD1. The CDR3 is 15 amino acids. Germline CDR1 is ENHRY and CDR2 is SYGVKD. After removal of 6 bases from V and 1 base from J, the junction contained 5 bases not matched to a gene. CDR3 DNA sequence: TGTGCCATCAGCCAGGGACAGGGAGGCACAGATACGCAGTATTTT. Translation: CAISQGQGGTDTQYF.

The CDR3 here is CASSVTVGTGELFF. DNA for the CDR3: TGTGCCAGCAGCGTAACTGTTGGCACCGGGGAGCTGTTTTTT. V gene TRBV9 combines with J gene TRBJ2-2; unclear D gene. Germline CDR1 SGDLS, CDR2 YYNGEE. The ends were cut back, 1 base at V and 4 bases at J, with 8 bases in the middle. The CDR3 spans 14 residues. The full variable domain, completed using reference TRBV9 and TRBJ2-2, is DSGVTQTPKHLITATGQRVTLRCSPRSGDLSVYWYQQSLDQGLQFLIQYYNGEERAKGNILERFSAQQFPDLHSELNLSSLELGDSALYFCASSVTVGTGELFFGEGSRLTVL.

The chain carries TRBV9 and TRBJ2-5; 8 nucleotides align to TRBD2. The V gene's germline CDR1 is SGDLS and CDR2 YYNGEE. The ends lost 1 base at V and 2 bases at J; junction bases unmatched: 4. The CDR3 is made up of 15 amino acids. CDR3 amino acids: CASSVLGGGQETQYF. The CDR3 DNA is TGTGCCAGCAGCGTATTAGGCGGGGGGCAAGAGACCCAGTACTTC. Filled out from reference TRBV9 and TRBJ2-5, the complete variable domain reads DSGVTQTPKHLITATGQRVTLRCSPRSGDLSVYWYQQSLDQGLQFLIQYYNGEERAKGNILERFSAQQFPDLHSELNLSSLELGDSALYFCASSVLGGGQETQYFGPGTRLLVL.

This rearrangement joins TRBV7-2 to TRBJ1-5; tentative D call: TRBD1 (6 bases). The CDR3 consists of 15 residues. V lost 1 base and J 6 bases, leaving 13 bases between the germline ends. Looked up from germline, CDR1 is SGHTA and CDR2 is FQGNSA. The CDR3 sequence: CASSLVVGGSQPQHF. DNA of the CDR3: TGTGCCAGCAGCTTAGTCGTAGGGGGTAGTCAGCCCCAGCATTTT.

CDR3 sequence (DNA): TGTGCCAGCAGCTTAGAGACAGGGGCCGGGGTCAGGTCCTACGAGCAGTACGTC. Its translation: CASSLETGAGVRSYEQYV. The chain carries TRBV7-8 and TRBJ2-7; TRBD1 agrees at 8 bases. CDR3 length: 18 residues. V lost 1 base to trimming and J lost 1 base; unmatched junction nucleotides: 12. Germline V CDR1 and CDR2: SGHVS, FQNEAQ.

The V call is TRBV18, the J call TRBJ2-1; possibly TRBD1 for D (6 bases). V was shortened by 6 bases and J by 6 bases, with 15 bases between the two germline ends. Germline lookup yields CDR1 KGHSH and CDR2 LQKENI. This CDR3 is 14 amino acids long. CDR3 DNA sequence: TGTGCCAGCTCCTACAAACAGGGCCGCAATGAGCAGTTCTTC. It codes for CASSYKQGRNEQFF.

The CDR3 coding sequence is TGTGCCAGAAGCTTAGTTAAGCGGGGGGAAGAGACCCAGTACTTC. It yields the protein CARSLVKRGEETQYF. The V and J genes are TRBV7-5 and TRBJ2-5; TRBD2 reflects the table's D call only, with no check against the DNA. TRBV7-5 is a known pseudogene. The CDR3 length is 15 residues.

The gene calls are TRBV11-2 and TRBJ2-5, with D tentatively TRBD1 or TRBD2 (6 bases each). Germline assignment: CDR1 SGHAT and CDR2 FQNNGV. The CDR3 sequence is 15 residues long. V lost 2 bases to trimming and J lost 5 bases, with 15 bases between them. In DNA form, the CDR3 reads TGTGCCAGCAGCTTAATTCGGGGGCCGGCGGAGACCCAGTACTTC. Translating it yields CASSLIRGPAETQYF.

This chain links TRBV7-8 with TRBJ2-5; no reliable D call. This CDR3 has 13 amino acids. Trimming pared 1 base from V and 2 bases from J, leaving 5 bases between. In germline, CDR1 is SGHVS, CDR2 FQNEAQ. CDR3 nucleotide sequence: TGTGCCAGCAGCTTAGACAGACAAGAGACCCAGTACTTC. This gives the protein CASSLDRQETQYF. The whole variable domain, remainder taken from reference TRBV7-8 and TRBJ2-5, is GAGVSQSPRYKVAKRGQDVALRCDPISGHVSLFWYQQALGQGPEFLTYFQNEAQLDKSGLPSDRFFAERPEGSVSTLKIQRTQQEDSAVYLCASSLDRQETQYFGPGTRLLVL.

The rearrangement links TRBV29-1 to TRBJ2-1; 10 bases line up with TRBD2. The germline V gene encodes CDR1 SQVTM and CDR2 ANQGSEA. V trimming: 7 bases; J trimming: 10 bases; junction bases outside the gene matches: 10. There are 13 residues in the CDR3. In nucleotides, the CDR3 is TGCAGCGCCCAAAGGGGTAGCGGGGGGGAGCAGTTCTTC. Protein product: CSAQRGSGGEQFF.